This T cell receptor beta chain was obtained from a study of blood T cell repertoires in COVID-19 (dated by TCRdb to 2020 to 2021). About the full investigation: The collaborator samples originated in the United States, Italy and Spain and spanned the acute and convalescent phases of COVID-19. The prospective study material was composed of cDNA or gDNA derived from T cells, B-cell-depleted T cells, or PBMCs. Deeply sampled blood TCRbeta repertoires from subjects exposed to, actively infected with, or recovered from COVID-19 were included in the dataset. The repertoires were released in a freely available public database intended as a resource for research on the immune response to SARS-CoV-2. The samples were drawn from two sources: the first 160 participants of the ongoing ImmuneRACE study, and some 1,300 subjects contributed by 6 global collaborators. A de-identified subject ID, COVID-19 status, age in years and sex were almost always included in the sample metadata. Where available, HLA class I and class II types were taken from metadata supplied by the sample provider and were not determined by assay-based typing. Overall study results and their limits: The amount of clinical and demographic metadata varied by source and participant and was provided uncurated.

The CDR3 goes from the cysteine to the phenylalanine over 19 residues. Solely the CDR3 DNA is kept, with 57 bases framed from the first base. Per the germline V gene (reference sequence), LGHDT is the CDR1 and YNNKEL is the CDR2. V is pruned by 0 bases and J by 3 bases, leaving 8 bases of the junction without a gene match. Remarks on this clone: It lacks a known antigen. No much larger clone exists at a distance of one base, and base qualities are not known.

Whole blood was collected in K2EDTA tubes by collaborating institutions according to the institutions' own protocols. For TCRbeta analysis, collaborators shipped samples as frozen whole blood, isolated PBMCs, or DNA extracted from either of those sample types. The immunoSEQ Assay, a bias-controlled multiplex PCR, was used to amplify TCRbeta CDR3 regions from genomic DNA. Turning to the authors' computational methods: The number of nucleated cells in each sample was estimated from the amplification of reference gene primers within the assay. To quantify the absolute abundance of each unique TCRbeta CDR3 rearrangement, sequence reads were collapsed and filtered. For each sample, productive Simpson clonality was calculated by taking the square root of Simpson's diversity index across productive rearrangements. Held by TCRdb, this immuneACCESS table contains in-frame sequences only and omits some clones. Under half of the omission traces to an unresolved V gene where checked; the cause of the rest is unknown. That table is the source of V, J and clone size, and D and trimming were worked out from the DNA. Across this sample there are some 150,000 clones, with approximately 87% seen only once. 8.5% to 9.5% of the sample is taken by the ten largest.

Recombination linked TRBV3-1 (or the pseudogene TRBV3-2) to TRBJ2-3, and 14 junction bases match TRBD2. Material for sequencing was peripheral blood. This sequence was found in a woman in her forties or fifties with active or convalescent COVID-19. The DNA sequence reads TGTGCCAGCAGCCAAGAGATAGGACTAGCGGGGGGCCGGACAGATACGCAGTATTTT. This translates into CASSQEIGLAGGRTDTQYF.